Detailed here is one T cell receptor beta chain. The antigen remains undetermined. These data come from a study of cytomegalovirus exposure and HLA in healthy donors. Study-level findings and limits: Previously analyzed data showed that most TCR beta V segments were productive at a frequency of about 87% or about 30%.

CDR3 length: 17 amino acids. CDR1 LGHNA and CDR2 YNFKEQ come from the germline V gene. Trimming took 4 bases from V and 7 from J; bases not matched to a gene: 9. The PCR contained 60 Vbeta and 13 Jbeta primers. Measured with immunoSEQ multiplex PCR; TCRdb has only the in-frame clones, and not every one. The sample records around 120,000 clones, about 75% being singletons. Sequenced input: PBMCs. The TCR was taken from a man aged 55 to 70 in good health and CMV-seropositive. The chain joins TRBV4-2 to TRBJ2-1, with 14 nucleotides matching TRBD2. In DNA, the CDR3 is TGTGCCAGCAGCCCATATTGGACTAGCGGGGGGCTAAATGAGCAGTTCTTC. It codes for CASSPYWTSGGLNEQFF.